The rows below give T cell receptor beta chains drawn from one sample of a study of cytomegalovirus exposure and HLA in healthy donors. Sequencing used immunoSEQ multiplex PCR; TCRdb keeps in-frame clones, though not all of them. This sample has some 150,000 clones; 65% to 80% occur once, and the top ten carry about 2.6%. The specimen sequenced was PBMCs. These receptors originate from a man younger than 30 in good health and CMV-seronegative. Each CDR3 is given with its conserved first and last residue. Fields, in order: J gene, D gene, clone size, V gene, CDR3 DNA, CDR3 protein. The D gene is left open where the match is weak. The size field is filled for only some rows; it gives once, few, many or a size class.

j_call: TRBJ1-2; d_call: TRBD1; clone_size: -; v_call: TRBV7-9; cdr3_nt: TGTTCCAGCAGCTCGGAAAGGACAGGGCGGAACACCTTC; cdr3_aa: CSSSSERTGRNTF
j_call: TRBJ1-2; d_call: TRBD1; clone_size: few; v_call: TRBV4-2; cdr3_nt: TGTGCCAGCAGCTCTTTACAGGGGGCGGGAGGCTACACCTTC; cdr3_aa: CASSSLQGAGGYTF
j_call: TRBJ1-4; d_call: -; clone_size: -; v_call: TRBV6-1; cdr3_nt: TGTGCCAGCAGTGACCCACGGAGAGAAGAAAAACTGTTTTTT; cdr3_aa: CASSDPRREEKLFF
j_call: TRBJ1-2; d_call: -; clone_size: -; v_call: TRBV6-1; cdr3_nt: TGTGCCAGCAGTGGGGAGGTCGGGTACGGCTACACCTTC; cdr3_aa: CASSGEVGYGYTF
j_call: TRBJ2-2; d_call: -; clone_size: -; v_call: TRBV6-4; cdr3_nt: TGTGCCAGCAGTCCCGCGTTGAACACCGGGGAGCTGTTTTTT; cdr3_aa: CASSPALNTGELFF
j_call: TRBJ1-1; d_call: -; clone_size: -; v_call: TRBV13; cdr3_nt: TGTGCCAGCAGCTTCCAGGAAGCTTTCTTT; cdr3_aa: CASSFQEAFF
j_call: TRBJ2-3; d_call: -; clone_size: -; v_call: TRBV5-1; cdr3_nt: TGCGCCAGCAGCTTGTTTGCGGGGGCGCGCGAAGATACGCAGTATTTT; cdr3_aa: CASSLFAGAREDTQYF
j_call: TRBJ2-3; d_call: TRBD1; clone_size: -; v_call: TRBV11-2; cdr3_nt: TGTGCCAGCAGCTCCCGGACAGGGCTAACAGATACGCAGTATTTT; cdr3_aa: CASSSRTGLTDTQYF
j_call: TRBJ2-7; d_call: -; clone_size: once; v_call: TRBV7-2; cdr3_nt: TGTGCCAGCAGCTGGACTCCGAGCTCCTACGAGCAGTACTTC; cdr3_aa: CASSWTPSSYEQYF
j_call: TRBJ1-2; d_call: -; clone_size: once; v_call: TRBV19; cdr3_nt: TGTGCCAGTAGTATAGATCGGCCAGGATCAAGCACCTTC; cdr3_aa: CASSIDRPGSSTF
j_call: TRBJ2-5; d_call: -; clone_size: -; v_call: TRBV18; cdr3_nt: TGTGCCAGCTCAGCCCGGGACAAAGAGACCCAGTACTTC; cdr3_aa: CASSARDKETQYF
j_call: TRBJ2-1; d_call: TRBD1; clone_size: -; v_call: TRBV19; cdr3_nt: TGTGCCAGTAGTAAAGGGACAGGGAACAATGAGCAGTTCTTC; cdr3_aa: CASSKGTGNNEQFF
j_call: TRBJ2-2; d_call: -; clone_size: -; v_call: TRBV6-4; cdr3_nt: TGTGCCAGCAGTGCTTCGGACTCCGGGGAGCTGTTTTTT; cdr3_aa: CASSASDSGELFF
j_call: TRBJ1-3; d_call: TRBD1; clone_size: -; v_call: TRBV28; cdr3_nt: TGTGCCAGCAGTTCCAGGGGGTTGGGAAACACCATATATTTT; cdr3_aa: CASSSRGLGNTIYF